This TCR beta chain was recovered during a study of OX40 agonist ivuxolimab in advanced cancers. Study findings and constraints: Some patients who did not respond also had low normalized T-cell clonal expansion.

The assay was immunoSEQ multiplex PCR, and TCRdb's table has in-frame clones only and misses some. There are about 16,000 clones in the sample; 80% to 95% occur only once, and around 29% lies in the top ten. The germline V gene has CDR1 LNHDA and CDR2 SQIVND (reference sequence). Deletions cut 5 bases from V and 4 bases from J, with 6 bases between. The CDR3 contains 13 residues. Points on this clone: The antigen is not known.

The genes are TRBV19 and TRBJ2-6; D is uncertain. The specimen comprised CD4+ or CD8+ T cells sorted from blood, sampled in a trial of the OX40 agonist ivuxolimab. The TCR was taken from an adult with an advanced solid tumor such as melanoma, head and neck, liver or kidney cancer. CDR3 loop: CASSPPGANVLTF. The CDR3 DNA follows: TGTGCCAGTAGTCCGCCGGGGGCCAACGTCCTGACTTTC.